A single sample gave rise to the 25 T cell receptor beta chains below, sequenced in a study of T-cell reconstitution after alpha-beta-depleted transplantation in children. Library preparation (for TCRbeta) was performed with unique molecular identifiers. TCRdb processed the PCR reads anew with MiXCR; each CDR3 protein has one entry. The profile shows roughly 280,000 distinct CDR3 sequences, 11% of them singletons. The sample in question was peripheral blood, obtained 180 days after TCRalphabeta/CD19-depleted stem cell transplant. The receptors derive from a male patient between 2 and 10 years old who had a stem cell transplant for chronic granulomatous disease, so the T cells may come from the graft donor.

This clonotype was recorded many times. The gene calls are TRBV11-2 and TRBJ2-6, with D perhaps matching TRBD2 (6 bases). The CDR3 contains 16 residues. Between the trimmed V and J ends, which lost 5 bases and 1 base, there was a span of 12 bases. Germline CDR1 reads SGHAT; CDR2 reads FQNNGV. CDR3 amino acids: CASSKVGGSGANVLTF. CDR3 nucleotides: TGTGCCAGCAGCAAAGTCGGGGGATCTGGGGCCAACGTCCTGACTTTC.

This clonotype was counted at least ten times. CDR3 coding DNA: TGTGCCAGCAGTTACGAAGGTATCTCCTACAATGAGCAGTTCTTC. Its protein product is CASSYEGISYNEQFF. The gene calls are TRBV6-2 or TRBV6-3 and TRBJ2-1; no firm D call. With 2 bases removed from V and 0 bases from J, the gap between germline ends came to 8 bases. Germline loops: CDR1 MNHEY, CDR2 SVGEGT. The CDR3 extends over 15 amino acids.

A note on this clonotype: With a much larger clone just one base away, this may be a read error. The chain employs TRBV9 and TRBJ2-3; a weak D match, TRBD1 (5 bases). The CDR3 has 16 amino acids. Per the germline V gene, CDR1 is SGDLS and CDR2 is YYNGEE. The CDR3 spells CSSSAYQGISTDTQYF. The CDR3 nucleotides are TGTTCCAGCAGCGCCTACCAGGGAATTAGCACAGATACGCAGTATTTT.

This clonotype has at least ten counts. The chain carries TRBV12-3 or TRBV12-4 and TRBJ2-7; TRBD1 is a possible D gene (5 bases). V was trimmed by 7 bases and J by 2 bases, leaving 15 bases between them. This CDR3 has 14 residues. In DNA, the CDR3 is TGTGCCAGCACCATAGACAGCAGGCCCTACGAGCAGTACTTC. It is translated as CASTIDSRPYEQYF.

This clonotype was detected a few times. The chain has TRBV3-1 and TRBJ1-1; TRBD1 matches 8 bases. Germline V CDR1 and CDR2: LGHDT, YNNKEL (reference sequence). This CDR3 has 19 amino acids. Trimming took 4 bases from V and 3 from J; bases not matched to a gene: 19. CDR3 residues: CASSLYRRGLFRGHTEAFF. CDR3 coding DNA: TGTGCCAGCAGCCTATATCGCAGGGGGCTATTCAGGGGTCACACTGAAGCTTTCTTT.

This clonotype was detected ten times or more. The V gene is TRBV7-2, the J gene TRBJ2-7, with a tentative D call TRBD1 (6 bases). The CDR3 totals 13 residues. In germline, CDR1 is SGHTA, CDR2 FQGNSA. V was pared by 5 bases and J by 2 bases, with 10 bases between. CDR3 protein: CASSRDRPYEQYF. In DNA form, the CDR3 reads TGTGCCAGCAGCCGAGACAGGCCCTACGAGCAGTACTTC.

This clonotype was recorded many times. This chain joins TRBV12-3 or TRBV12-4 and TRBJ2-7; 7 positions agree with TRBD1. V lost 6 bases, J lost 1 base, and 9 bases stayed unmatched. The CDR3 is made up of 15 amino acids. Written as DNA, the CDR3 is TGTGCCAGCAGGCTCCGGGACAGAGGTTCCTACGAGCAGTACTTC. Its translation: CASRLRDRGSYEQYF.

This clonotype was counted at least ten times. For the CDR3, the DNA is TGTGCCAGCAGTTGGGGGGCTAATGAAAAACTGTTTTTT. Translating gives CASSWGANEKLFF. The rearrangement links TRBV12-3 or TRBV12-4 to TRBJ1-4, with TRBD1 as a possible D gene (5 bases). V lost 4 bases, J lost 3 bases, and 6 bases lay in between. This CDR3 is 13 amino acids long.

This clonotype came up many times. The chain recombines TRBV7-2 with TRBJ2-5, with a possible D match to TRBD2 (6 bases). The CDR3 is 14 residues long. V was cut by 1 base and J by 6 bases, with 12 bases left in between. CDR1 is SGHTA, CDR2 FQGNSA, per germline. The CDR3 reads CASSLGVGRKTQYF. CDR3 nucleotides: TGTGCCAGCAGCTTAGGGGTGGGGAGGAAGACCCAGTACTTC.

This clonotype was seen ten or more times. This chain links TRBV6-2 or TRBV6-3 with TRBJ1-1, with D maybe TRBD1 (5 bases). CDR1 is MNHEY, CDR2 SVGEGT, per germline. The CDR3 contains 14 residues. Trimming removed 0 bases from V and 5 bases from J, with 10 bases in between. The CDR3 loop reads CASSYSAGTTEAFF. The CDR3 DNA follows: TGTGCCAGCAGTTACTCCGCAGGGACGACTGAAGCTTTCTTT.

About this clonotype itself: A read error may be the cause here, since a much bigger clone is one base away. The chain carries TRBV4-2 and TRBJ1-5, with TRBD1 matching 7 bases. CDR3 length: 15 amino acids. Germline CDR1 reads LGHNA; CDR2 reads YNFKEQ. In DNA form, the CDR3 reads TGTCCCAGCAGTAACCTCCGAGGGACAGACCAGCCCCAGCATTTT. The encoded protein is CPSSNLRGTDQPQHF.

This clonotype was seen ten or more times. This chain connects TRBV12-3 or TRBV12-4 to TRBJ2-7, with TRBD2 matching 14 bases. The CDR3 is made up of 14 amino acids. With 6 bases clipped from V and 3 bases from J, the junction kept 1 base outside the gene matches. The CDR3 DNA is TGTGCCAGCAGAGGGACTAGCGGGGGCTACGAGCAGTACTTC. It yields the protein CASRGTSGGYEQYF.

Only a few counts were recorded for this clonotype. The J gene is TRBJ2-7, the V gene TRBV30, with TRBD2 matching 7 bases. V dropped 8 bases and J dropped 6; count of bases not matched to a gene: 10. The CDR3 has 12 residues. In germline, CDR1 is GTSNPN, CDR2 SVGIG (reference sequence). Here the CDR3 DNA reads TGTGCCGCCCAGGGTAGGGAGGGCGAGCAGTACTTC. It yields the protein CAAQGREGEQYF.

In this sample, this clonotype turned up a few times. V is TRBV30 and J is TRBJ2-5; D might be TRBD1 or TRBD2, each matching 5 bases. Germline V lookup: CDR1 GTSNPN, CDR2 SVGIG (reference sequence). CDR3 length: 14 amino acids. V dropped 0 bases and J dropped 5 bases, with 13 bases sitting between them. CDR3 DNA: TGTGCCTGGAGTGTACGGGGCGGTCAGGAGACCCAGTACTTC. This translates into CAWSVRGGQETQYF.

This clonotype occurred many times. The rearrangement links TRBV7-6 to TRBJ2-1; D gene unclear. From germline, CDR1 is SGHVS and CDR2 FNYEAQ. This CDR3 contains 16 residues. V gave up 5 bases and J gave up 4 bases, with 18 bases separating them. CDR3 in amino acids: CASSPRERDSYNEQFF. CDR3 sequence (DNA): TGTGCCAGCAGCCCGCGAGAAAGGGATTCTTACAATGAGCAGTTCTTC.

This clonotype was counted many times. As DNA, the CDR3 is TGTGCCAGCAGTTTATTGGGCGCGAGACTGAACACTGAAGCTTTCTTT. It codes for CASSLLGARLNTEAFF. V is TRBV28 and J is TRBJ1-1; D not certain. The CDR3 totals 16 residues. Trimming cost V 1 base and J 0 bases, with 12 bases left between them. Germline loops: CDR1 MDHEN, CDR2 SYDVKM.

This clonotype was counted at least ten times. CDR3 in DNA: TGTGCCAGCAGTGCCGGGACTAGCAACGAGCAGTACTTC. It is translated as CASSAGTSNEQYF. The chain recombines TRBV12-3 or TRBV12-4 with TRBJ2-7, with TRBD2 matching over 9 bases. CDR3 length: 13 residues. V was clipped by 5 bases and J by 5 bases; unmatched bases: 4.

A remark on this clonotype: A read error may be the cause here, since a much bigger clone is one base away. This chain connects TRBV7-2 to TRBJ2-2; D gene ambiguous. Germline CDR1 SGHTA, CDR2 FQGNSA. The V and J ends lost 5 bases and 9 bases respectively, with 16 bases between them. The CDR3 sequence is 14 residues long. CDR3: CASSLQSPGRELFF. DNA for the CDR3: TGTGCCAGCAGCCTGCAATCCCCTGGCCGGGAGCTGTTTTTT.

As concerns this clonotype: One end of the junction is discordant with germline, which a read error may explain. V is TRBV7-7 and J is TRBJ2-5; 10 bases map to TRBD2. This CDR3 contains 16 residues. CDR1 SSHAT and CDR2 FNYEAQ come from the germline V gene (reference sequence). The CDR3: CASSLDSGGASETQYF. CDR3 coding DNA: TGTGCTAGCAGCTTAGACAGCGGGGGGGCCTCGGAGACCCAGTACTTC.

The chain uses TRBV10-1 and TRBJ1-1, with TRBD1 identical over 8 bases. The germline gives CDR1 WNHNN, CDR2 SYGVQD (reference sequence). V lost 0 bases and J lost 5; bases outside the gene matches: 8. This CDR3 contains 16 residues. Written as DNA, the CDR3 is TGCGCCAGCAGTGAGTCTGGCACAGGGGGAAAAACTGAAGCTTTCTTT. This gives the protein CASSESGTGGKTEAFF.

At least ten counts were recorded for this clonotype. This chain connects TRBV5-8 to TRBJ2-3, with 15 nucleotides matching TRBD2. This CDR3 contains 15 residues. Germline V CDR1 and CDR2: SGHTS, YDEGEE. J gave up 6 bases and V 6 bases, and 5 bases lay outside the gene matches. DNA for the CDR3: TGTGCCAGCACCTTCGGACTAGCGGGAGGGGATACGCAGTATTTT. Protein product: CASTFGLAGGDTQYF.

This clonotype was counted many times. The rearrangement joins TRBV27 to TRBJ2-7; D is possibly TRBD1 or TRBD2 (5 bases each). The CDR3 is 15 amino acids. The germline V and J ends were trimmed by 8 bases and 2 bases, with 19 bases remaining between them. Germline V gene data show CDR1 as MNHEY and CDR2 as SMNVEV (reference sequence). The CDR3 DNA sequence: TGTGCCAGCGGTTGGCCGGGGCCAACCCCCTACGAGCAGTACTTC. Residues: CASGWPGPTPYEQYF.

The chain combines TRBV19 with TRBJ1-5; 7 nucleotides line up with TRBD1. Germline CDR1 is LNHDA and CDR2 is SQIVND (reference sequence). This CDR3 region has 15 residues. Trimming took 3 bases from V and 4 from J; bases not matched to a gene: 6. Written as DNA, the CDR3 is TGTGCCAGTAGTATCGTCCAGGGGGTTAATCAGCCCCAGCATTTT. Translation: CASSIVQGVNQPQHF.

This clonotype was picked up many times. V and J are TRBV7-2 and TRBJ2-3; 9 bases agree with TRBD2. Trimming cost V 8 bases and J 6 bases; bases outside gene matches: 9. CDR1 and CDR2 from the germline V gene are SGHTA and FQGNSA. The CDR3 sequence is 14 residues long. The DNA of the CDR3 is TGTGCCAGCGGGGGGCGGGGGGGCCAGGATACGCAGTATTTT. It is translated as CASGGRGGQDTQYF.

This clonotype was found many times. The rearrangement joins TRBV12-3 or TRBV12-4 to TRBJ1-6, with D perhaps TRBD1 (5 bases). V lost 6 bases and J lost 10, with 13 bases in between. The CDR3 runs to 13 residues. CDR3 amino acids: CASRMGVGSPLHF. The DNA of the CDR3 is TGTGCCAGCAGGATGGGGGTTGGCTCACCCCTCCACTTT.